Below, 12 T cell receptor beta chains from the same sample are listed, as sequenced in a study of T-cell reconstitution after alpha-beta-depleted transplantation in children. A library of TCRbeta sequences, prepared with unique molecular identifiers, was generated. In TCRdb, the PCR reads were re-called with MiXCR into one record per CDR3 protein. The sample consists of around 440,000 distinct CDR3 sequences, around 15% of them appearing once. The sample was PBMCs, mostly from graft donor cells, taken 360 days after TCRalphabeta/CD19-depleted stem cell transplant. The receptor set was obtained from a boy in the first two years of life who had a stem cell transplant for Wiskott-Aldrich syndrome, so the T cells may come from the graft donor.

The V gene is TRBV7-2, the J gene TRBJ2-1, with 8 bases fitting TRBD2. V was pared by 7 bases and J by 6 bases, with 5 bases of the junction left unmatched. CDR1 and CDR2 (germline): SGHTA, FQGNSA. The CDR3 contains 13 residues. The CDR3 DNA sequence: TGTGCCAGCACCCCGGGACTAGGCAATGAGCAGTTCTTC. Translating it yields CASTPGLGNEQFF.

This clonotype turned up a few times. The CDR3 here is CASSRDSWRRELFF. The CDR3 nucleotides are TGTGCCAGCAGTCGGGACTCGTGGAGGCGGGAGCTGTTTTTT. The chain joins TRBV7-2 to TRBJ2-2, with D perhaps matching TRBD2 (6 bases). Germline CDR1 and CDR2: SGHTA and FQGNSA. The V end lost 6 bases, the J end lost 9 bases, and 17 bases lay between the germline ends. This CDR3 contains 14 residues.

The chain joins TRBV6-5 to TRBJ2-5; TRBD1 agrees at 7 bases. Trimming cost V 4 bases and J 3 bases; bases outside gene matches: 8. The CDR3 sequence is 15 residues long. Germline V gene sequence: CDR1 MNHEY, CDR2 SVGAGI. As DNA, the CDR3 is TGTGCCAGCAGTTGGGGACAGTCAACCAAAGAGACCCAGTACTTC. Amino acid sequence: CASSWGQSTKETQYF.

This clonotype has ten or more counts. The chain combines TRBV12-3 or TRBV12-4 with TRBJ2-7, with TRBD1 matching 7 bases. The V gene end was trimmed by 6 bases and the J gene end by 3 bases; junction bases not matched to a gene: 2. This CDR3 has 12 amino acids. The CDR3 coding sequence is TGTGCCAGCAGACAGGGGATCTACGAGCAGTACTTC. Translating it yields CASRQGIYEQYF.

The chain uses TRBV7-9 and TRBJ1-4; D is uncertain. V gave up 5 bases and J gave up 8 bases, with 18 bases separating them. Germline loops: CDR1 SEHNR, CDR2 FQNEAQ (reference sequence). The CDR3 extends over 15 amino acids. The CDR3 here is CASSNQRARGEKLFF. The CDR3 DNA is TGTGCCAGCAGCAATCAGAGGGCCCGCGGCGAAAAACTGTTTTTT.

A few counts support this clonotype. V usage is TRBV5-6 and J usage is TRBJ2-1; D is unresolved. Per the germline V gene, CDR1 is SGHDT and CDR2 is YYEEEE. V lost 4 bases and J 6 bases, leaving 11 bases between the germline ends. This CDR3 spans 13 amino acids. CDR3 loop: CASSRRHPNEQFF. The CDR3 bases are TGTGCCAGCAGCCGGAGACATCCCAATGAGCAGTTCTTC.

This clonotype was recorded at least ten times. CDR3 coding DNA: TGCGCCAGCAGCCCCGGACCCCCAAGGGGCTACGAGCAGTACTTC. Translated: CASSPGPPRGYEQYF. V usage is TRBV4-1 and J usage is TRBJ2-7, with D tentatively TRBD1 (5 bases). The CDR3 extends over 15 amino acids. The ends were cut back, 4 bases at V and 3 bases at J, with 16 bases in the middle. In germline, CDR1 is MGHRA, CDR2 YSYEKL.

J is TRBJ2-7 and V is TRBV20-1; D ambiguous. The CDR3 has 12 residues. Trimming stripped 1 base from V and 3 bases from J, with 7 bases between. Germline values: CDR1 DFQATT, CDR2 SNEGSKA (reference sequence). CDR3 region: CSARVMSYEQYF. In DNA form, the CDR3 reads TGCAGTGCTAGAGTGATGAGCTACGAGCAGTACTTC.

This chain links TRBV29-1 with TRBJ2-5, with TRBD1 matching over 7 bases. CDR1 is SQVTM and CDR2 is ANQGSEA in the germline V gene. The J segment lost 4 bases and the V segment lost 5 bases, leaving 4 bases of the junction unmatched. The CDR3 runs to 12 residues. CDR3 sequence (DNA): TGCAGCGTTTTGACAGGGTTAGAGACCCAGTACTTC. As protein: CSVLTGLETQYF. The full variable domain, with the rest looked up from reference TRBV29-1 and TRBJ2-5, is SAVISQKPSRDICQRGTSLTIQCQVDSQVTMMFWYRQQPGQSLTLIATANQGSEATYESGFVIDKFPISRPNLTFSTLTVSNMSPEDSSIYLCSVLTGLETQYFGPGTRLLVL.

This chain connects TRBV12-3 or TRBV12-4 to TRBJ2-5; no firm D call. V lost 5 bases and J 7 bases, leaving 11 bases between the germline ends. This CDR3 comprises 12 residues. CDR3 region: CASSTPWGTQYF. The CDR3 nucleotides read TGTGCCAGCAGTACGCCGTGGGGGACCCAGTACTTC.

The chain couples TRBV5-4 to TRBJ2-3; no clear D gene. CDR1 and CDR2 (germline): SGHNT, YYREEE (reference sequence). V lost 5 bases and J 0 bases, leaving 16 bases between the germline ends. The CDR3 contains 16 residues. DNA for the CDR3: TGTGCCAGCAGAAGAGCCAGCACTTCTAGCACAGATACGCAGTATTTT. It is translated as CASRRASTSSTDTQYF.

This clonotype was counted only a few times. The rearrangement links TRBV19 to TRBJ2-3; 7 nucleotides line up with TRBD1. J gave up 2 bases and V 5 bases, and 7 bases lay outside the gene matches. CDR3 length equals 15 residues. Germline V gene lookup returns CDR1 LNHDA and CDR2 SQIVND (reference sequence). DNA of the CDR3: TGTGCCAGTAGTGTAACCGGGACAGACACAGATACGCAGTATTTT. Translation gives CASSVTGTDTDTQYF.